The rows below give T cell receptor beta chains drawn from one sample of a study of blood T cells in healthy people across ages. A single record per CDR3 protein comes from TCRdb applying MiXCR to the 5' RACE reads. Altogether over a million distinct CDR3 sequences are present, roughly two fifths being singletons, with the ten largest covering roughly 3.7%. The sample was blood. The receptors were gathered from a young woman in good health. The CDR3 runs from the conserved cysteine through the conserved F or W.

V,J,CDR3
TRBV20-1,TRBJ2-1,CSARDLRTEQFF
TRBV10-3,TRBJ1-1,CAISEGGRGTEAFF
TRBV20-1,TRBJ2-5,CSADRVRGGRNEQYF
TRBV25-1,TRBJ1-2,CASSDVRVNYGYTF
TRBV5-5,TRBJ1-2,CASQTGGNYGYTF
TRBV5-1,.,CASSHVHNEQYF
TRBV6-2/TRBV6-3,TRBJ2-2,CASSPVLAAHTGELFF
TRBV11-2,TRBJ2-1,CASSLVPDYSYNEQFF
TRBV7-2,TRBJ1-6,CASSTGQRLNSPLHF
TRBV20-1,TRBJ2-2,CSATGGSYTGELFF
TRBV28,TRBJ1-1,CASSSPPGGNTEAFF
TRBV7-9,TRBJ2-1,CASSPRTVYYNEQFF
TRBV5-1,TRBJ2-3,CASTSGGGSSTDTQYF
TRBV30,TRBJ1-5,CAWSVNTLTWRNQPQHF
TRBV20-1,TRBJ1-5,CSARVRGNQPQHF
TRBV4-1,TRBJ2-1,CASSPGQGAGNEQFF
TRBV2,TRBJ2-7,CASSEAGQAYEQYF
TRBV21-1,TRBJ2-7,CASSNSSGSTHGQYF
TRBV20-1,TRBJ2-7,CSAGPLPYEQYF
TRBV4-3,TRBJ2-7,CASSQDLGYYEQYF
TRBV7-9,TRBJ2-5,CASSLGSPSQETQYF
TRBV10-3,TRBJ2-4,CAISESGSALAKNIQYF
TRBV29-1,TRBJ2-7,CSATPAGTGGDYEQYF
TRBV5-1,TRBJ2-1,CASFWAGQSSYNEQFF
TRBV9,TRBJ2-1,CASSVGAAYNEQFF
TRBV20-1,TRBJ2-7,CSARYTIDYEQYF
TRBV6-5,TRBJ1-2,CASSDKETYGYTF
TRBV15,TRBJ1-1,CATREGTMNTEAFF
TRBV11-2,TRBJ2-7,CASSLDGGGEQYF
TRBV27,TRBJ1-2,CASSLMGGTNYGYTF
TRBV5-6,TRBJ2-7,CASSPAGPPYEQYF
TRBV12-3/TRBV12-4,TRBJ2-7,CASSITGGGSYEQYF
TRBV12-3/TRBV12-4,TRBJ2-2,CASRYGPFSLTGELFF
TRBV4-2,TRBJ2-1,CASSRPGLEYNEQFF
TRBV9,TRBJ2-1,CASSVQGADNEQFF
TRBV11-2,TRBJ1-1,CASSLCSPGTEAFF
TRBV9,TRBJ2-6,CASSSPPLGANVLTF
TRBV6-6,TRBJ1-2,CASTANRGGYTF
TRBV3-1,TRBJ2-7,CASSYGLAVTYERYF
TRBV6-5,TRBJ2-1,CASSWQGDEQFF
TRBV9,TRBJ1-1,CASSVVNRGEAFF
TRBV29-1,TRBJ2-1,CSGRDNQETQFF
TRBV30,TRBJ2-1,CAWTGTSGNNEQFF
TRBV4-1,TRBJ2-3,CASSRLGLAGALFADTQYF
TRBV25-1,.,CASSEGGRALNEQYF
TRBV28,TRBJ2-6,CASSSESSGANVLTF
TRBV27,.,CASSLVGGLYNEQYF
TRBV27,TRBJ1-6,CASSLIMGLNSPLHF
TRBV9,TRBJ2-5,CASSVEGDSWETQYF
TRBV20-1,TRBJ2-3,CSARAHSTDTQYF
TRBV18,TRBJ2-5,CASTAGEQETQYF
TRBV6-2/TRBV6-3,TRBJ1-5,CASSYYRVNQPQHF
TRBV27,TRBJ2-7,CASSLVGSGGYEQYF
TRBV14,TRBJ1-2,CASSPLGTGALYGYTF